Following are 16 T cell receptor beta chains from one sample sequenced in a study of blood T cell repertoires in COVID-19. Only in-frame clones appear in the TCRdb table, and some are missing; sequencing was by immunoSEQ multiplex PCR. Found here are a few hundred thousand clones, 91% of them singletons; the top ten hold over 0.7%. Sequencing was carried out using PBMCs or T cells enriched from blood (not recorded which). The origin of the receptors is a woman between 40 and 50 years old who had been exposed to COVID-19.

The genes are TRBV30 and TRBJ1-4; a weak D match, TRBD1 (6 bases). The germline CDR1 and CDR2 sequences are GTSNPN and SVGIG (reference sequence). Trimming shortened V by 4 bases and J by 8 bases, and 11 bases separated the two germline ends. The CDR3 extends over 12 amino acids. The CDR3 protein is CAWTITGEKLFF. For the CDR3, the DNA is TGTGCCTGGACCATCACAGGGGAAAAACTGTTTTTT.

This clone was counted once. The chain links TRBV27 to TRBJ2-5, with D possibly TRBD2 on 6 matching bases. V was cut by 4 bases and J by 1 base, with 10 bases left in between. The CDR3 extends over 14 amino acids. Germline lookup yields CDR1 MNHEY and CDR2 SMNVEV (reference sequence). CDR3 sequence (DNA): TGTGCCAGCAGTTCGCGGCGGGGCCAAGAGACCCAGTACTTC. Protein: CASSSRRGQETQYF.

The CDR3 region is CATSAGGGLNEQFF. The CDR3 DNA reads TGTGCCACCAGTGCTGGGGGAGGGCTGAATGAGCAGTTCTTC. The gene calls are TRBV24-1 and TRBJ2-1; 7 bases match TRBD2. V shed 5 bases, J shed 7 bases, and the junction held 7 bases outside the gene matches. The CDR3 has 14 amino acids. Germline loops: CDR1 KGHDR, CDR2 SFDVKD.

V gene TRBV7-9 combines with J gene TRBJ1-3, with a possible D match to TRBD1 (6 bases). The CDR3 totals 13 residues. Trimming shortened V by 5 bases and J by 3 bases, and 8 bases separated the two germline ends. Looked up from germline, CDR1 is SEHNR and CDR2 is FQNEAQ (reference sequence). CDR3 sequence: CASSRDNGNTIYF. CDR3 coding DNA: TGTGCCAGCAGCCGGGACAATGGAAACACCATATATTTT.

This clone was seen only once. This sequence joins TRBV27 and TRBJ2-3; weak D call: TRBD2 (6 bases). Trimming took off 3 bases at V and 11 bases at J, with 24 bases between the two ends. Per the germline V gene, CDR1 is MNHEY and CDR2 is SMNVEV (reference sequence). CDR3 length: 16 residues. Here the CDR3 DNA reads TGTGCCAGCAGTTTCTGGGGAGAGATGGGAGGAGGAGGGCAGTATTTT. Its translation is CASSFWGEMGGGGQYF.

V is TRBV6-2 or TRBV6-3 and J is TRBJ1-2, with a weak D call TRBD1 (6 bases). CDR1 is MNHEY, CDR2 SVGEGT, per germline. Trimming pared 6 bases from V and 6 bases from J, leaving 20 bases between. The CDR3 covers 15 residues. The CDR3 DNA reads TGTGCCAGCAGCCTAGGGGTACAGGGAGCGAATGGCTACACCTTC. This translates into CASSLGVQGANGYTF.

The chain couples TRBV19 to TRBJ1-2; 9 nucleotides line up with TRBD1. Trimming at V came to 8 bases and at J to 7 bases, leaving 2 bases not matched to a gene. The germline CDR1 and CDR2 sequences are LNHDA and SQIVND (reference sequence). The CDR3 has 11 amino acids. The CDR3 reads CASGDRAGYTF. CDR3 nucleotides: TGTGCCAGTGGGGACAGGGCTGGCTACACCTTC.

The chain recombines TRBV11-2 with TRBJ2-3; 7 bases match TRBD2. Germline V CDR1 and CDR2: SGHAT, FQNNGV. This CDR3 contains 15 residues. The trim removed 5 bases at V and 2 bases at J, leaving 7 bases unmatched. CDR3 nucleotides: TGTGCCAGCAGCCTCCCGGGGGGTCACACAGATACGCAGTATTTT. It translates to CASSLPGGHTDTQYF.

The rearrangement uses TRBV6-2 or TRBV6-3 and TRBJ1-1; no reliable D call. The germline V gene encodes CDR1 MNHEY and CDR2 SVGEGT. The CDR3 sequence is 16 residues long. Trimming removed 1 base at V and 0 bases at J, with 12 bases between. The CDR3 reads CASSYFRPTLNTEAFF. The CDR3 DNA reads as TGTGCCAGCAGTTACTTCAGGCCGACGCTGAACACTGAAGCTTTCTTT.

The chain uses TRBV19 and TRBJ1-1; tentatively, D is TRBD1 (6 bases). This CDR3 is built from 14 residues. Germline V CDR1 and CDR2: LNHDA, SQIVND (reference sequence). V was pared by 4 bases and J by 3 bases, with 12 bases between. DNA for the CDR3: TGTGCCAGTAGTAAACAACACAGGGACACTGAAGCTTTCTTT. Translation gives CASSKQHRDTEAFF.

DNA of the CDR3: TGCGCCAGCAGTGACGGGATGAATAGCAATCAGCCCCAGCATTTT. As protein: CASSDGMNSNQPQHF. This sequence joins TRBV10-1 and TRBJ1-5, with D unclear. The CDR3 has 15 residues. V dropped 3 bases and J dropped 0 bases, with 9 bases sitting between them. The germline V gene has CDR1 WNHNN and CDR2 SYGVQD (reference sequence).

V usage is TRBV9 and J usage is TRBJ1-4, with D tentatively TRBD1 (5 bases). CDR3 length: 15 amino acids. Between the trimmed V and J ends, which lost 4 bases and 3 bases, there was a span of 13 bases. Per the germline V gene, CDR1 is SGDLS and CDR2 is YYNGEE. The CDR3 bases are TGTGCCAGCAGCAAAAGACAGAATTCTAATGAAAAACTGTTTTTT. Translating gives CASSKRQNSNEKLFF.

This sequence joins TRBV5-1 and TRBJ1-6, with a tentative D call TRBD1 (5 bases). There are 15 residues in the CDR3. Trimming left V 3 bases short and J 10 bases short, with 17 bases between. Germline CDR1 is SGHRS and CDR2 is YFSETQ. CDR3 in amino acids: CASSSAGPRESPLHF. The CDR3 region has the DNA TGCGCCAGCAGCTCGGCGGGGCCGCGAGAATCACCCCTCCACTTT.

V gene TRBV12-3 or TRBV12-4 combines with J gene TRBJ2-5, with a weak D call TRBD1 (5 bases). CDR3 length equals 13 residues. V dropped 7 bases and J dropped 5 bases, with 14 bases sitting between them. In DNA, the CDR3 is TGTGCCAGCACAAGGGGTCGTTGGGAGACCCAGTACTTC. The encoded protein is CASTRGRWETQYF.

The chain recombines TRBV18 with TRBJ2-7, with 8 bases aligning to TRBD2. Trimming took 4 bases from V and 3 from J; bases not matched to a gene: 5. The CDR3 totals 14 residues. Germline V gene lookup returns CDR1 KGHSH and CDR2 LQKENI. The CDR3 loop reads CASSRLAGLYEQYF. The CDR3 nucleotides read TGTGCCAGCTCACGCTTAGCGGGGCTCTACGAGCAGTACTTC.

This sequence joins TRBV4-2 and TRBJ1-4; 12 bases match TRBD1. The CDR3 extends over 19 amino acids. Trimming cost V 0 bases and J 2 bases; bases outside gene matches: 7. Germline CDR1 is LGHNA and CDR2 is YNFKEQ. CDR3 region: CASSQDGTGGLGTNEKLFF. The CDR3 DNA follows: TGTGCCAGCAGCCAAGACGGGACAGGGGGCTTGGGGACTAATGAAAAACTGTTTTTT.